A few counts support the clone carrying this T cell receptor (beta chain). This sample is drawn from a study of blood T cell repertoires in COVID-19. Overall study: Samples of COVID-19 (acute and convalescent) were obtained from the United States, Italy and Spain. Sources were T cells, B-cell-depleted T cells, or PBMCs; the material itself was cDNA or gDNA.

The germline V gene has CDR1 SQVTM and CDR2 ANQGSEA. V was clipped by 4 bases and J by 10 bases; unmatched bases: 10. The CDR3 sequence is 13 residues long. Original analysis: Estimated nucleated cell counts came from reference gene primer amplification. The method was immunoSEQ multiplex PCR; TCRdb's version includes in-frame clones alone and lacks a portion of them. From that table come the V and J calls and clone size; the DNA was used to work out D and trimming. Of fewer than 200,000 clones listed, over 60% were seen once; the top ten hold 26%. The V call is TRBV29-1, the J call TRBJ2-1; TRBD1 matches 7 bases. The source is a woman between 65 and 79 years old with acute or convalescent COVID-19. Sequencing was performed on peripheral blood. CDR3 bases: TGCAGCGTTGGTGATGACAGGGCGGCCGAGCAGTTCTTC. Amino acid sequence: CSVGDDRAAEQFF.